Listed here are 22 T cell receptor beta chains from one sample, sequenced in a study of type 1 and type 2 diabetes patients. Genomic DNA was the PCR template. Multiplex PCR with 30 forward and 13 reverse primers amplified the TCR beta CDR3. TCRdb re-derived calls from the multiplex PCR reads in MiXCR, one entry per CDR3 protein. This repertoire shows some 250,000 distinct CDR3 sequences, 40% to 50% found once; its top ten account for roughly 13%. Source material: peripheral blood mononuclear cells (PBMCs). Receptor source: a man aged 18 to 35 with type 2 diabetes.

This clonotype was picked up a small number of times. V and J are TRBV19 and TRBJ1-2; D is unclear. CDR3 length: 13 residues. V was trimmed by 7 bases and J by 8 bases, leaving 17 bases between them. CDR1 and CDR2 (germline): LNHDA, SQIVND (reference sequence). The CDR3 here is CASTHKGREGYTF. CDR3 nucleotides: TGTGCCAGTACCCACAAAGGGAGGGAAGGCTACACCTTC.

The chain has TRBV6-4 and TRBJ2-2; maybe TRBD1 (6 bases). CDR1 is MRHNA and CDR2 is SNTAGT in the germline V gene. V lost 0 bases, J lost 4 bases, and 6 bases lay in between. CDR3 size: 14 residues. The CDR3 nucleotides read TGTGCCAGCAGTGACTCAGGGGGCACCGGGGAGCTGTTTTTT. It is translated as CASSDSGGTGELFF.

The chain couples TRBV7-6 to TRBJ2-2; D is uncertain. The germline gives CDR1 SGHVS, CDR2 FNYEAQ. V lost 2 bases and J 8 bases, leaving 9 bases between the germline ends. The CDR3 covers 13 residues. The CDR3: CASSLPYAGELFF. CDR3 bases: TGTGCCAGCAGCTTACCCTACGCTGGGGAGCTGTTTTTT.

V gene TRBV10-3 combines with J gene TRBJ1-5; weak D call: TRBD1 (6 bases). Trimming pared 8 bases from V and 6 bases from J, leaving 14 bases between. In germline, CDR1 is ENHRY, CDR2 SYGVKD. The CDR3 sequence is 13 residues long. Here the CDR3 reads CAIAKAGVQPQHF. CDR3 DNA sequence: TGTGCCATCGCGAAGGCAGGGGTTCAGCCCCAGCATTTT.

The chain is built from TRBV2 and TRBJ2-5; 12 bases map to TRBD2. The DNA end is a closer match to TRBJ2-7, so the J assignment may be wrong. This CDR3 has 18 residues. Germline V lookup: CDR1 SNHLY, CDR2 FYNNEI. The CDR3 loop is CASSQGLGLAGRSYEQYF. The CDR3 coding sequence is TGTGCCAGCAGCCAAGGCTTGGGACTAGCGGGCCGATCCTACGAGCAGTACTTC.

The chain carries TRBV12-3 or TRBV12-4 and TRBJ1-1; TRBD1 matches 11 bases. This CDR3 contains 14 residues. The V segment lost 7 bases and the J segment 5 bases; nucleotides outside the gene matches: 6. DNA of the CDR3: TGTGCCAGCACTACCGGGACAGGGGGAACTGAAGCTTTCTTT. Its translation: CASTTGTGGTEAFF.

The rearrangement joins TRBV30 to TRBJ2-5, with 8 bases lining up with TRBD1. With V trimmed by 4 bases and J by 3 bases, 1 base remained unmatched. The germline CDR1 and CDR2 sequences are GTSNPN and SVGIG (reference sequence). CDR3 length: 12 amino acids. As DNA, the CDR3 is TGTGCCTGGACGGACAGGGAAGAGACCCAGTACTTC. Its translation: CAWTDREETQYF.

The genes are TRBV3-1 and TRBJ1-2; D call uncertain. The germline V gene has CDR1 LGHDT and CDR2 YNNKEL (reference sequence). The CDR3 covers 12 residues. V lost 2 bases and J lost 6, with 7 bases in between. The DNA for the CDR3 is TGTGCCAGCAGCCAAAGATCGAATGGCTACACCTTC. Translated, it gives CASSQRSNGYTF.

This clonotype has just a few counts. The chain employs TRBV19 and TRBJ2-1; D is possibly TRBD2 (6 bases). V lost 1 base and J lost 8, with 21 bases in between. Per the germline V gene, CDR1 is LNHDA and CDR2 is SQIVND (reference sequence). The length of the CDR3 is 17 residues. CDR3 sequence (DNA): TGTGCCAGTAGTATAGTGGTGACCGTCGGAGGGGTGCATGAGCAGTTCTTC. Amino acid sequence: CASSIVVTVGGVHEQFF. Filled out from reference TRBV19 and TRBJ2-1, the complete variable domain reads DGGITQSPKYLFRKEGQNVTLSCEQNLNHDAMYWYRQDPGQGLRLIYYSQIVNDFQKGDIAEGYSVSREKKESFPLTVTSAQKNPTAFYLCASSIVVTVGGVHEQFFGPGTRLTVL.

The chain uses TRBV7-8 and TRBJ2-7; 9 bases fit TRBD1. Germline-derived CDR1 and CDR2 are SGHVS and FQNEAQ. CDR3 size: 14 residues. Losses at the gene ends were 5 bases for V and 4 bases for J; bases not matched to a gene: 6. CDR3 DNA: TGTGCCAGCAGCAGAACGACAGGGGGTTACGAGCAGTACTTC. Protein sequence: CASSRTTGGYEQYF.

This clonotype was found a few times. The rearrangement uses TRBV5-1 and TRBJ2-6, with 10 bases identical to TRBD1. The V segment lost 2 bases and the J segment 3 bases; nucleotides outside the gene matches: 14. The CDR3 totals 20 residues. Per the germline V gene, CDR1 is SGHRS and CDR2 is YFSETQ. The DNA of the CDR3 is TGCGCCAGCAGCTTCCACATTTCCCGACAGGGGGCGAGTGGGGCCAACGTCCTGACTTTC. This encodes CASSFHISRQGASGANVLTF.

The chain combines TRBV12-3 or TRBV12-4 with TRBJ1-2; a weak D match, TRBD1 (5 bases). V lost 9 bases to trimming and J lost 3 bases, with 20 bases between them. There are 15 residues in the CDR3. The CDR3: CASCRTQANHYGYTF. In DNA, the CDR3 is TGTGCCAGTTGCCGGACACAGGCAAACCACTATGGCTACACCTTC.

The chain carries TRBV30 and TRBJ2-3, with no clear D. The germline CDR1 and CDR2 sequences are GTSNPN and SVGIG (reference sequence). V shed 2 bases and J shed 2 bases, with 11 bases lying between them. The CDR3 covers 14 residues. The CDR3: CAWSWGSSTDTQYF. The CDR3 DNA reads TGTGCCTGGAGTTGGGGTTCATCCACAGATACGCAGTATTTT. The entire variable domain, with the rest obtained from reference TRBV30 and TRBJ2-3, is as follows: SQTIHQWPATLVQPVGSPLSLECTVEGTSNPNLYWYRQAAGRGLQLLFYSVGIGQISSEVPQNLSASRPQDRQFILSSKKLLLSDSGFYLCAWSWGSSTDTQYFGPGTRLTVL.

CDR3 in DNA: TGTGCCACCAGCAGAGAGGTTGGACTAGCGGGACGGTACGAGCAGTACTTC. Protein product: CATSREVGLAGRYEQYF. The rearrangement joins TRBV15 to TRBJ2-7, with 12 nucleotides matching TRBD2. The length of the CDR3 is 17 residues. Germline V gives CDR1 LNHNV, CDR2 YYDKDF (reference sequence). Unmatched junction bases numbered 7, after V lost 0 bases and J lost 4 bases.

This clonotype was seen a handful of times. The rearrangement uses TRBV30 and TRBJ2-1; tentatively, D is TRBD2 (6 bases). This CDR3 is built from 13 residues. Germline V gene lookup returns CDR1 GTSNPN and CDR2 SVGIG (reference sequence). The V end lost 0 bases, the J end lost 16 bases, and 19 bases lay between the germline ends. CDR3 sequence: CAWSVRGGTPPFF. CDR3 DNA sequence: TGTGCCTGGAGTGTACGCGGAGGGACTCCCCCCTTCTTC. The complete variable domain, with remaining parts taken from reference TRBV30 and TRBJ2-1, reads SQTIHQWPATLVQPVGSPLSLECTVEGTSNPNLYWYRQAAGRGLQLLFYSVGIGQISSEVPQNLSASRPQDRQFILSSKKLLLSDSGFYLCAWSVRGGTPPFFGPGTRLTVL.

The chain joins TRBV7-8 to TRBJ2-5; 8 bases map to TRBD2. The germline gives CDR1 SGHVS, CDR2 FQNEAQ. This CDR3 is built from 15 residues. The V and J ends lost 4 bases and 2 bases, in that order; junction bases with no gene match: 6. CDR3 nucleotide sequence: TGTGCCAGCAGCTCACAGCGGGAGACTCAAGAGACCCAGTACTTC. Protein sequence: CASSSQRETQETQYF.

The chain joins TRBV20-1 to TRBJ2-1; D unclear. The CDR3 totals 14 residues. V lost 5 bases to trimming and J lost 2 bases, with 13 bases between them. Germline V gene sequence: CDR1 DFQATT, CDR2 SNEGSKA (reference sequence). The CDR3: CSAADGLAYNEQFF. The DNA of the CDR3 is TGCAGTGCTGCGGACGGCTTAGCCTACAATGAGCAGTTCTTC.

The CDR3: CSARDDSRDTYEKLFF. CDR3 sequence (DNA): TGCAGTGCTAGAGACGATTCCCGGGACACCTATGAAAAACTGTTTTTT. The genes are TRBV20-1 and TRBJ1-4; D may be TRBD1 (6 bases). The CDR3 covers 16 residues. CDR1 and CDR2 (germline): DFQATT, SNEGSKA (reference sequence). V lost 0 bases, J lost 6 bases, and 17 bases lay in between.

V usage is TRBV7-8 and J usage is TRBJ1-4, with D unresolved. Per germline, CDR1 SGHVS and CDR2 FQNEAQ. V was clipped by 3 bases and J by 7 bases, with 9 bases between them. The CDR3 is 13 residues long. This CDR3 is CASSFSSLEKLFF. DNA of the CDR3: TGTGCCAGCAGCTTTTCGTCGCTTGAAAAACTGTTTTTT.

In nucleotides, the CDR3 is TGCAGTGCTAGCAGACTAGATGGCTACGAGCAGTACTTC. Translation gives CSASRLDGYEQYF. This rearrangement joins TRBV20-1 to TRBJ2-7; weak D call: TRBD2 (6 bases). Germline CDR1 and CDR2: DFQATT and SNEGSKA (reference sequence). Trimming stripped 3 bases from V and 3 bases from J, with 12 bases between. The length of the CDR3 is 13 residues.

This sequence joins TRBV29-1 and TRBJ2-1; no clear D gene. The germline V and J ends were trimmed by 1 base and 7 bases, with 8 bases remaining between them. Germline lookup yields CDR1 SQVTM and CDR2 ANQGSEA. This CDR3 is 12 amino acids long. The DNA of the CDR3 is TGCAGCGTTGAAGCAGGCACGAATGAGCAGTTCTTC. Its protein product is CSVEAGTNEQFF.

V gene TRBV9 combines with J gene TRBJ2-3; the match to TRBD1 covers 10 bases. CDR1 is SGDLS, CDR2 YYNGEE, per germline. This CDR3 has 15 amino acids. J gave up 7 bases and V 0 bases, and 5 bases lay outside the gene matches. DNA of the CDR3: TGTGCCAGCAGCGTAGTGGGGACAGGGGAACATACGCAGTATTTT. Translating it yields CASSVVGTGEHTQYF.